A single sample gave rise to the 7 T cell receptor beta chains below, sequenced in a study of control samples from healthy donors and cancer patients. Assay: immunoSEQ multiplex PCR; the TCRdb copy retains only in-frame clones and omits some. The sample lists roughly 120,000 clones, approximately 90% occurring once. Sequenced input: blood. The receptors originated from a woman between 18 and 29 years old in good health.

The gene calls are TRBV7-9 and TRBJ2-2; D is uncertain. This CDR3 is built from 14 residues. Trimming left V 1 base short and J 1 base short, with 4 bases between. Germline lookup yields CDR1 SEHNR and CDR2 FQNEAQ (reference sequence). The CDR3 nucleotides are TGTGCCAGCAGCTTAGACCAGAACACCGGGGAGCTGTTTTTT. Protein product: CASSLDQNTGELFF. The whole variable domain, filled in from reference TRBV7-9 and TRBJ2-2, reads DTGVSQNPRHKITKRGQNVTFRCDPISEHNRLYWYRQTLGQGPEFLTYFQNEAQLEKSRLLSDRFSAERPKGSFSTLEIQRTEQGDSAMYLCASSLDQNTGELFFGEGSRLTVL.

V usage is TRBV28 and J usage is TRBJ1-1; a possible D gene is TRBD1 (6 bases). This CDR3 has 15 residues. The ends were cut back, 2 bases at V and 2 bases at J, with 12 bases in the middle. Germline assignment: CDR1 MDHEN and CDR2 SYDVKM. This chain's CDR3 is CASSLDQGINTEAFF. The CDR3 DNA reads as TGTGCCAGCAGTTTAGACCAGGGGATAAACACTGAAGCTTTCTTT.

The chain uses TRBV13 and TRBJ2-7, with 13 nucleotides matching TRBD2. The V and J ends lost 2 bases and 2 bases, in that order; junction bases with no gene match: 3. The CDR3 covers 16 residues. The germline CDR1 and CDR2 sequences are PRHDT and FYEKMQ (reference sequence). The CDR3 DNA sequence: TGTGCCAGCAGCTTAACTAGCGGGGGGGCACCCTACGAGCAGTACTTC. Encoded protein: CASSLTSGGAPYEQYF. Supplemented by reference TRBV13 and TRBJ2-7, the full variable domain reads AAGVIQSPRHLIKEKRETATLKCYPIPRHDTVYWYQQGPGQDPQFLISFYEKMQSDKGSIPDRFSAQQFSDYHSELNMSSLELGDSALYFCASSLTSGGAPYEQYFGPGTRLTVT.

The V gene is TRBV5-6, the J gene TRBJ2-1; 7 nucleotides align to TRBD1. CDR3 length: 16 residues. Germline V gives CDR1 SGHDT, CDR2 YYEEEE. V lost 8 bases, J lost 2 bases, and 13 bases stayed unmatched. The CDR3 protein is CASKLRGRGPYNEQFF. In nucleotides, the CDR3 is TGTGCCAGTAAATTGAGGGGGCGCGGTCCCTACAATGAGCAGTTCTTC.

The rearrangement joins TRBV7-9 to TRBJ1-2; 8 bases match TRBD1. Germline lookup yields CDR1 SEHNR and CDR2 FQNEAQ (reference sequence). CDR3 size: 14 residues. Trimming took 0 bases from V and 4 from J; bases not matched to a gene: 1. DNA for the CDR3: TGTGCCAGCAGCTTAGCGGACAGGGCCTATGGCTACACCTTC. It codes for CASSLADRAYGYTF.

The chain carries TRBV11-2 and TRBJ2-5, with D possibly TRBD2 on 6 matching bases. The CDR3 length is 16 residues. Germline-derived CDR1 and CDR2 are SGHAT and FQNNGV. V shed 4 bases and J shed 2 bases, with 17 bases lying between them. The DNA for the CDR3 is TGTGCCAGCAGCTCCAGGAGGAGGGGTAATCAAGAGACCCAGTACTTC. Protein: CASSSRRRGNQETQYF.

The chain uses TRBV7-2 and TRBJ2-5; maybe TRBD2 (5 bases). Germline V lookup: CDR1 SGHTA, CDR2 FQGNSA. Trimming pared 4 bases from V and 1 base from J, leaving 13 bases between. This CDR3 spans 15 amino acids. For the CDR3, the DNA is TGTGCCAGCAGCTCGGGAACACTACTCCAAGAGACCCAGTACTTC. Translated, it gives CASSSGTLLQETQYF.